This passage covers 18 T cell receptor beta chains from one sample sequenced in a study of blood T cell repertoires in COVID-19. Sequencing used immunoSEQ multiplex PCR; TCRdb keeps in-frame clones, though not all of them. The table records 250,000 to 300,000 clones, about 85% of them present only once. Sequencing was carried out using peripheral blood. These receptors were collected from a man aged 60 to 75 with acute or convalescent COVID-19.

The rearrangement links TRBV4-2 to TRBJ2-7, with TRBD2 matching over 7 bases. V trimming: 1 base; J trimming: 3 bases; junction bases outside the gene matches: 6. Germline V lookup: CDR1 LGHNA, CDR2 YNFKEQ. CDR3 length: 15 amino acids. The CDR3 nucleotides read TGTGCCAGCAGCCAAGTGGCGGGGGAGGACTACGAGCAGTACTTC. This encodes CASSQVAGEDYEQYF.

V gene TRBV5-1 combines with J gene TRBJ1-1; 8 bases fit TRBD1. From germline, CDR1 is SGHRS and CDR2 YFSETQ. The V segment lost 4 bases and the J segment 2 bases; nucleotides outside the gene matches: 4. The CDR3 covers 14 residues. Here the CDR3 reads CASSLQGANTEAFF. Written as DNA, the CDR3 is TGCGCCAGCAGCCTGCAGGGGGCTAACACTGAAGCTTTCTTT.

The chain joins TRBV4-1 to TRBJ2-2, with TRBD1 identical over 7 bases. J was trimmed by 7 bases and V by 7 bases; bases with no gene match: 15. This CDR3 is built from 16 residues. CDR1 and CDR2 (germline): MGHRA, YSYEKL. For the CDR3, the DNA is TGCGCCAGCAAGTCCGGACAGGACAACCGCGTCGGGGAGCTGTTTTTT. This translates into CASKSGQDNRVGELFF.

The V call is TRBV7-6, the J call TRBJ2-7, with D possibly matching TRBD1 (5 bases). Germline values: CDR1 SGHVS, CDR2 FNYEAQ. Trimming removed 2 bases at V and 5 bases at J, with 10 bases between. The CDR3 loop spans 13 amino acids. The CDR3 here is CASSLRQGDEQYF. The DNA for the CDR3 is TGTGCCAGCAGCTTAAGGCAGGGTGACGAGCAGTACTTC.

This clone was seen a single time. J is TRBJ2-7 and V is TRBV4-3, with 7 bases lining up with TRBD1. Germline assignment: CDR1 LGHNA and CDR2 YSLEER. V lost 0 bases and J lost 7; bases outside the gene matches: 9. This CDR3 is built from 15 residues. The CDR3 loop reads CASSQDLVAGGEQYF. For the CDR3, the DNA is TGCGCCAGCAGCCAAGATCTCGTGGCAGGGGGAGAGCAGTACTTC.

CDR3 loop: CASSHRGQPRDGAFF. CDR3 bases: TGTGCCAGCAGCCACCGCGGACAGCCTCGGGATGGAGCTTTCTTT. The chain combines TRBV14 with TRBJ1-1, with TRBD1 as a possible D gene (6 bases). Germline-derived CDR1 and CDR2 are SGHDN and FVKESK. The CDR3 contains 15 residues. V was pared by 3 bases and J by 10 bases, with 21 bases between.

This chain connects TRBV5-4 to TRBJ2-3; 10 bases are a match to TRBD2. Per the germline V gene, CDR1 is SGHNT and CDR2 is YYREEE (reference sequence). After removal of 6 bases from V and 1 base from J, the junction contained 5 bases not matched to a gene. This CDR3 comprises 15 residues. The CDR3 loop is CASNPGTSGTDTQYF. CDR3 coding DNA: TGTGCCAGCAATCCTGGGACTAGCGGCACAGATACGCAGTATTTT.

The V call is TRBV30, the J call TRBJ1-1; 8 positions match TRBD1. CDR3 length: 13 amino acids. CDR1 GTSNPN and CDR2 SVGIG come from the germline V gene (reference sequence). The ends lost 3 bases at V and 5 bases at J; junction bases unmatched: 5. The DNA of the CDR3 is TGTGCCTGGAGCAGGGGGCGAGATACTGAAGCTTTCTTT. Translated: CAWSRGRDTEAFF.

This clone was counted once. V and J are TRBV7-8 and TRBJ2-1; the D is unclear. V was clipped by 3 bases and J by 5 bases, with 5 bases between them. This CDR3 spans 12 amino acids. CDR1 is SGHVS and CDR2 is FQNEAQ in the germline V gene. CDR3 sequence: CASSFQNNEQFF. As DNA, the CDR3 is TGTGCCAGCAGCTTTCAGAACAATGAGCAGTTCTTC.

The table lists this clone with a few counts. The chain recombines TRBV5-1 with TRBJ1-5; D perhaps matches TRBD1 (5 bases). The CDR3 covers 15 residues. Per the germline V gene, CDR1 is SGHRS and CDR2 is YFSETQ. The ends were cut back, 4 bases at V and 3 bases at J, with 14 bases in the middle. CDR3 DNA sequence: TGCGCCAGCAGCCCCCAGGGAAGTACCAATCAGCCCCAGCATTTT. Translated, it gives CASSPQGSTNQPQHF. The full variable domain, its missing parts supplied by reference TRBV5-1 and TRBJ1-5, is KAGVTQTPRYLIKTRGQQVTLSCSPISGHRSVSWYQQTPGQGLQFLFEYFSETQRNKGNFPGRFSGRQFSNSRSEMNVSTLELGDSALYLCASSPQGSTNQPQHFGDGTRLSIL.

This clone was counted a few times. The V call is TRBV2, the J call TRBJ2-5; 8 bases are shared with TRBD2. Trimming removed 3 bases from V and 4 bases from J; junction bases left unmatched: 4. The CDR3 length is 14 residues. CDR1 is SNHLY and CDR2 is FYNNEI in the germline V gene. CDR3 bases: TGTGCCAGCAGTGACGGGGGGGCCCGAGAGACCCAGTACTTC. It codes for CASSDGGARETQYF.

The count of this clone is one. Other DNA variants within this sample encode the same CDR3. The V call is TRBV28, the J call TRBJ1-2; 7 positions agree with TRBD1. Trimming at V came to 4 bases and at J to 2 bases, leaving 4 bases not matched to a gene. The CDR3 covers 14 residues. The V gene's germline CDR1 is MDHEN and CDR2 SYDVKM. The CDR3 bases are TGTGCCAGCAGTTGGGACAGAGGAAACTATGGCTACACCTTC. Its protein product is CASSWDRGNYGYTF.

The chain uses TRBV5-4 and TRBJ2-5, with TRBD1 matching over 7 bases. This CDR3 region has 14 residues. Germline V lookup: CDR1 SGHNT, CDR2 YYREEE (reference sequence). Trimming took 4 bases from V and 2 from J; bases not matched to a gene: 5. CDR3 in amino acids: CASSPGTEQETQYF. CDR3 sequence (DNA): TGTGCCAGCAGCCCCGGGACAGAGCAAGAGACCCAGTACTTC.

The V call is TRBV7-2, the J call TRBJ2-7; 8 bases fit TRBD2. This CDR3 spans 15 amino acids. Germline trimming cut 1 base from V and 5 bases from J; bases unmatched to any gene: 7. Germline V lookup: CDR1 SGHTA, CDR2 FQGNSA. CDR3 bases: TGTGCCAGCAGCTTAGAAAGACTAGCGACCCACGAGCAGTACTTC. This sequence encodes CASSLERLATHEQYF.

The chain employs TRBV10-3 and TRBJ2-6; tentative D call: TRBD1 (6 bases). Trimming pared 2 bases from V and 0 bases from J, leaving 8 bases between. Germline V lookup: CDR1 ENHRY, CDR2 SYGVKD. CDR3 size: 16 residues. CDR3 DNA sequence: TGTGCCATCAGTGAGACAGGGAGCTCTGGGGCCAACGTCCTGACTTTC. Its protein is CAISETGSSGANVLTF.

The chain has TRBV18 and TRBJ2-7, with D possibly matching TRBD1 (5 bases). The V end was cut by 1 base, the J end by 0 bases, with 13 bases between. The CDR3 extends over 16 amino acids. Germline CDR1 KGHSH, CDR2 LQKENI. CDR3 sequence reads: CASSPREGAPSYEQYF. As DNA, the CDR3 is TGTGCCAGCTCACCACGGGAAGGGGCCCCCTCCTACGAGCAGTACTTC.

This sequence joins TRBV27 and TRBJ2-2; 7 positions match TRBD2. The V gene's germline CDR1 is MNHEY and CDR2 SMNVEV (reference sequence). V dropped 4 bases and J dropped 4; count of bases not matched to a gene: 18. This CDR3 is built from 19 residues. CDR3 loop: CASSYRLGGTSMRTGELFF. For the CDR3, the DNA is TGTGCCAGCAGTTACCGGTTGGGGGGGACCTCTATGCGCACCGGGGAGCTGTTTTTT.

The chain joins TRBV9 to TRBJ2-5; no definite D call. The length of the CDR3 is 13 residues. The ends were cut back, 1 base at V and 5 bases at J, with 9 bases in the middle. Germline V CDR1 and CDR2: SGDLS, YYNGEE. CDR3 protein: CASSVLSGETQYF. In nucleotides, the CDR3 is TGTGCCAGCAGCGTACTCTCCGGGGAGACCCAGTACTTC.